This T cell receptor (beta chain) was retrieved from a study of vaccination effects on CD4 cells after COVID-19 (dated by TCRdb to 2022 to 2024). About the study as a whole: Each participant received two doses of an mRNA SARS-CoV-2 vaccine, either BNT162b2 or mRNA-1273. In both COVID-19 convalescent patients and infection-naive vaccine recipients, the study compared SARS-CoV-2 spike-specific CD4+ TCR repertoires from before mRNA vaccination with those from after it. A total of 10 COVID-19 convalescent patients and a handful of SARS-CoV-2-naive healthy vaccine recipients were included in the full study. In the study, cultures from other donors were sequenced using the Oncomine TCR Beta short-read assay on an Illumina iSeq 100.

To prepare the library, the immunoSEQ multiplex PCR assay was applied. DNA from the cultured and isolated CD4+ T cells underwent TCR beta CDR3 sequencing. The source study handled its data this way. The analysis removed non-productive TCR sequences, trimmed reads to the CDR3 region, and retained only CDR3s that were 7 or more amino acids long. The MANAFEST web app was used to identify antigen-specific clonotypes by comparing expansion in peptide wells with expansion in reference cultures. To count as positive, a clone had to show expansion at FDR<0.05 compared with the reference and with all other wells, an odds ratio above 5, and a frequency above 0.1% in two replicate wells. A clonotype was called cross-reactive if it was significantly expanded both in SARS-CoV-2 spike wells and in at least one common cold coronavirus spike condition. Using the stringdist R package, CDR3 similarity was measured by Levenshtein distance, and unrooted trees were constructed with ape in R 3.6.1. As stored in TCRdb, this immuneACCESS dataset retains in-frame rearrangements with V and J assigned. A fraction of the clones does not appear; measured against another copy, unresolved V genes explain less than half of the discrepancy, and the remainder lacks a known reason. Clone size and V and J calls were adopted from that table, with D and trimming inferred from the DNA. The table for this sample lists tens of thousands of clones; about 73% of them were counted only once. The leading ten clones occupy roughly 10% of the sample.

The CDR3 starts with the cysteine, ends with the phenylalanine, and has 16 residues. The entry retains the CDR3 DNA only, 48 bases that are in frame from base 1. The CDR1 and CDR2 encoded by the germline V gene are LGHNT and FRNRAP. Comments on this clone: Its binding antigen is unknown. The junction departs from the called germline gene at one end, perhaps through a read error.

The ViraFEST assay stimulated PBMC with viral peptide pools and then used TCR sequencing to identify antigen-specific CD4+ T cell clonotypes by expansion. After about 10 days of culture, CD4+ T cells were isolated with the EasySep CD4+ T cell isolation kit. The absence of prior SARS-CoV-2 infection in healthy vaccine recipients was confirmed by negative nucleocapsid antibodies before and after vaccination. Some 2 million PBMC per well were cultured in IMDM with 5% human AB serum, 10 IU/ml IL-2 and gentamicin, plus 10 ug/ml peptides. On days 3 and 7, half of the culture medium was replaced with fresh IL-2-containing medium. Unless noted otherwise, every peptide stimulation condition was cultured in triplicate wells. Using Ficoll-Paque Plus gradient centrifugation, PBMC were separated from whole blood and then either used fresh or cryopreserved at -140C. The overlapping peptide pools covered the spike proteins of SARS-CoV-2 and of the common cold coronaviruses HCoV-NL63, HCoV-OC43 and HCoV-229E. The QIAamp micro DNA kit was used to extract genomic DNA from the cultured CD4+ T cells.

Paper-wide results and their limitations: Clones induced by infection and clones induced by vaccination both contracted markedly at late timepoints after vaccination, which fits with T cell responses waning over time. Among healthy vaccine recipients, nearly all vaccine-induced clones were SARS-CoV-2 mono-reactive, and only 1 of 255 was cross-reactive with common cold coronaviruses. The study was limited by a small number of convalescent patients and lacked early post-infection timepoints.

The sequence is built from TRBV12-5 and TRBJ2-1; 7 nucleotides in the junction match TRBD2. The sequences come from CD4+ T cells from PBMCs cultured with HCoV-229E spike peptides, collected before COVID-19 vaccination. According to the study, the label for this sample's cell subset or site signals: HCoV-229E spike overlapping peptide pool stimulation. The sequence was collected from a human donor who received a COVID-19 vaccine. The CDR3 loop reads CASGLDRLAAYNEQFF. The bases read TGTGCTAGTGGATTGGATCGGCTAGCGGCTTACAATGAGCAGTTCTTC.